This TCR beta chain stems from a study of graft-versus-host responses after intestinal transplantation. Study-level background: In this cohort, recipients had multivisceral, liver-intestinal, or isolated intestinal transplants. All of the recipients had induction that used anti-thymocyte globulin, then tacrolimus and steroids for two to four years.

Germline V CDR1 and CDR2: SEHNR, FQNEAQ (reference sequence). There are 15 residues in the CDR3. The ends lost 7 bases at V and 1 base at J; junction bases unmatched: 6. Repertoires were generated with immunoSEQ multiplex PCR, while TCRdb's copy carries only in-frame clones and drops some. The data show approximately 81,000 clones, more than 75% seen once. A note on this clone: Its antigen remains unidentified.

Study-wide findings and caveats: Association was observed between peak circulating GvH clone levels and early post-transplant HvG declines. There were GvH clones found in recipient marrow, and some of them appeared first in ileum or blood.

V usage is TRBV7-9 and J usage is TRBJ2-2; 7 bases line up with TRBD1. This clonotype was sampled from a human donor who was the organ donor for an intestinal transplant. The material was unstimulated CD8+ T cells sorted from spleen or lymph node cells, obtained before transplant. Here the CDR3 DNA reads TGTGCCAGCACCCTCACAGGGGTGAACACCGGGGAGCTGTTTTTT. Translated, it gives CASTLTGVNTGELFF.